What follows is one T cell receptor (beta chain) and its context. Sequencing used immunoSEQ multiplex PCR; TCRdb keeps in-frame clones, though not all of them. This table holds roughly 280,000 clones, 88% found once. The CDR3 runs 15 residues. Trimming pared 4 bases from V and 5 bases from J, leaving 15 bases between. The germline V gene encodes CDR1 SGHRS and CDR2 YFSETQ. The sample is drawn from a study of blood T cell repertoires in COVID-19. The chain uses TRBV5-1 and TRBJ1-4, with a possible D match to TRBD1 (6 bases). Sequencing was done on a sample of PBMCs or T cells enriched from blood (not recorded which). This clonotype originated in a woman aged 50 to 60 who had recovered from COVID-19. In nucleotides, the CDR3 is TGCGCCAGCAGCCTCTGGGACATTCAGAATGAAAAACTGTTTTTT. This sequence encodes CASSLWDIQNEKLFF. Looking up the rest from reference TRBV5-1 and TRBJ1-4 gives the full variable domain: KAGVTQTPRYLIKTRGQQVTLSCSPISGHRSVSWYQQTPGQGLQFLFEYFSETQRNKGNFPGRFSGRQFSNSRSEMNVSTLELGDSALYLCASSLWDIQNEKLFFGSGTQLSVL.